This is a list of T cell receptor beta chains from one sample in a study of blood T cells in healthy people across ages. Each CDR3 protein is one row after TCRdb ran MiXCR on the 5' RACE reads. The table records around 1,600,000 distinct CDR3 sequences, about 42% of them present only once. The material sequenced was blood. Receptors originate from a woman under 30 in good health. Both conserved end residues are part of each CDR3.

v_call	cdr3_aa
TRBV20-1	CSARDPQGMSSYNEQFF
TRBV12-3/TRBV12-4	CATGRVPTGELFF
TRBV20-1	CSALTVSGGNEQFF
TRBV18	CASSPMDRASNYGYTF
TRBV4-3	CASSQELGSSSYNEQFF
TRBV29-1	CSVEGRLQEIQYF
TRBV11-2	CASSVGGTYLYNEQYF
TRBV12-3/TRBV12-4	CASSLSGEGGAKSGELFF
TRBV20-1	CSAREKGTGSQPQHF
TRBV4-3	CASSQGTSGGEQFF
TRBV27	CASSALAGGPHEQFF
TRBV10-3	CAISESRRGGDNEQFF
TRBV6-2/TRBV6-3	CASSYGGSGLFEQYF
TRBV29-1	CSVGYRGQQETQYF
TRBV6-5	CASTGTGERAFF
TRBV3-1	CASSPSGLNNEQFF
TRBV7-2	CASSLGPVSTTEAFF
TRBV9	CASSVFGLPGDEQFF
TRBV20-1	CSASFSGRETQYF
TRBV6-5	CASRPDRGGNQPQHF
TRBV7-9	CARSWELGYYGYTF
TRBV25-1	CASSGKGTIHQETQYF
TRBV20-1	CSARAGLGYNEQFF
TRBV20-1	CSAMDGGYTF
TRBV7-2	CATRPSGRSTDTQYF
TRBV7-9	CASSPIRWRQRGYEQFF
TRBV27	CASSSGQGRHEQYF
TRBV6-1	CASSEGQTSYEQYF
TRBV18	CASSPASSGLSSYNEQFF
TRBV6-2/TRBV6-3	CASRTTRRWDTQYF
TRBV4-3	CASSPFQTSGAYNEQFF
TRBV6-6	CASRFGHEQFF
TRBV20-1	CSAPRAGANQPQHF
TRBV10-3	CAISGRGGAYNEQYF
TRBV13	CASSLDPNYNEQFF
TRBV7-2	CASSLVGRNSPLHF
TRBV7-9	CASSPSVAGVDEQFF
TRBV7-2	CASSFPGTGGPEAFF
TRBV12-3/TRBV12-4	CARPIRGEDNYGYTF
TRBV6-2/TRBV6-3	CASSYPVKTQYF
TRBV6-5	CASSYSRLAGSSSYNEQFF
TRBV4-1	CASSLGVPQTSYVQYF
TRBV2	CAGRTGANEKLFF
TRBV7-9	CASSLTAVNTEAFF
TRBV7-3	CASSFGPGAGTDTQYF
TRBV27	CASSFLAAGGLEDTQYF
TRBV6-2/TRBV6-3	CASSGTGWSYEQYF
TRBV7-2	CASSPAGVTDTQYF
TRBV12-3/TRBV12-4	CASSLKVTGELFF
TRBV5-1	CASRPRLDTGELFF
TRBV20-1	CSARDGDSGYTF
TRBV5-5	CASSLAKRDFWEQYF
TRBV20-1	CSARDSAGHNYEQYF
TRBV27	CASSVTGGYGEQFF
TRBV6-1	CASSIWTGGYEQYF
TRBV29-1	CSVEDVREGPLEQYF
TRBV6-1	CASSELGTQYNEQFF
TRBV3-1	CATSPGQYEQYF
TRBV20-1	CSASDLGTASEQYF